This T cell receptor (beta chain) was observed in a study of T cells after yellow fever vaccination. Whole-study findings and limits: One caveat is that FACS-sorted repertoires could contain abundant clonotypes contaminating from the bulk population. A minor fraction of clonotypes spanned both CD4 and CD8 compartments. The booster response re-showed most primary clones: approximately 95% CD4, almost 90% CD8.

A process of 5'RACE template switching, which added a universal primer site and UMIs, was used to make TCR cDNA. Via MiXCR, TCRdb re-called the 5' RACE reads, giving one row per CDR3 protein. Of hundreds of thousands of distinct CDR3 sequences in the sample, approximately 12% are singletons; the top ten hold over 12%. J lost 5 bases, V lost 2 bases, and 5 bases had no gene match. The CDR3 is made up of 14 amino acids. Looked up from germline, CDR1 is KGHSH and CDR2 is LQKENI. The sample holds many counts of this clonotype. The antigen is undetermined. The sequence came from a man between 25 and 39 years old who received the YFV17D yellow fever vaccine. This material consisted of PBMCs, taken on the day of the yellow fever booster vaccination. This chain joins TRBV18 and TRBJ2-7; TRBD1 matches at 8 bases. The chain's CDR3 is CASSPTGGKDEQYF. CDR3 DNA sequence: TGTGCCAGCTCACCAACAGGGGGAAAGGACGAGCAGTACTTC.